Here is one T cell receptor (beta chain) with its context. This clonotype was counted a few times. Its target antigen remains unknown. Base qualities are not provided; no much larger clone lies one nucleotide away. The entry originates in a study of T-cell reconstitution after alpha-beta-depleted transplantation in children (dated by TCRdb to 2016 to 2017). About the study as a whole: Using TCR repertoire profiling, the study followed T-cell immune reconstitution in a quantitative way in children after TCRalphabeta/CD19-depleted allogeneic hematopoietic cell transplantation. What the authors observed across the whole study: The high TCRbeta diversity at day 60 in some patients was ascribed to recipient T cells and intrathymic progenitors that had survived conditioning. The apparently early alphabetaT-cell count recovery about two months after transplant was reportedly dependent on only several hundred rapidly expanded clones derived from non-depleted graft cells. Hyperexpanded clone frequencies declined over subsequent months; after one year, T-cell counts and TCRbeta diversity were mostly attributed to newly produced T cells.

V is reduced by 0 bases and J by 7 bases, leaving a spacing of 7 bases between them. The CDR3 contains 12 residues, cysteine and phenylalanine counted. Only the CDR3 DNA is retained, 36 bases long and in frame from the first base. CDR1 LGHNA and CDR2 YNFKEQ were looked up in the germline V gene. This specimen's treatment or condition label, per the study, means: allogeneic hematopoietic cell transplantation with graft depleted of TCRalphabeta T cells and CD19 B cells. TCRalphabeta/CD19-depleted allogeneic hematopoietic cell grafts were given to the transplant recipients, all of whom were children. The method behind the library was PCR. The instrument was an Illumina HiSeq 2500. TCR libraries were prepared with molecular barcoding, using unique molecular identifiers to normalize TCRbeta repertoire quantification. TCRdb reworked the public reads: Q25 trimming with fastp, MiXCR clone assembly, productive beta chains retained. Every entry covers one CDR3 protein and lists the most common genes and DNA from its rows. Counted in this sample were about 78,000 distinct CDR3 sequences; around 14% of them appeared once. The ten most abundant clones make up 27% of the sample.

Sequencing used PBMCs, mostly from graft donor cells, obtained 180 days after TCRalphabeta/CD19-depleted stem cell transplant. The rearranged segments are TRBV4-2 and TRBJ2-7, with the identity of the D gene unclear. The source is a male patient under 10 years old who had a stem cell transplant for acute lymphoblastic leukemia, so the T cells may come from the graft donor. The CDR3 region: CASSQDYEEQYF. The sequence in DNA is TGTGCCAGCAGCCAAGATTACGAGGAGCAGTACTTC.